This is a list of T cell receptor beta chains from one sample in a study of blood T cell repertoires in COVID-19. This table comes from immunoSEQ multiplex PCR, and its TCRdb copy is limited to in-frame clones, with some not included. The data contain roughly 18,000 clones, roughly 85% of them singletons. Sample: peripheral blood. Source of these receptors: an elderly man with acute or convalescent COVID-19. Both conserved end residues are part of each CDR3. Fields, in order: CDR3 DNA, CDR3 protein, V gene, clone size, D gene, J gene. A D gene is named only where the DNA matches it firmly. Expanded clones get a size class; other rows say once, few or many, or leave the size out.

cdr3_nt: TGTGCCAGCAGCGTTAGGGACAGTAATTCACCCCTCCACTTT
cdr3_aa: CASSVRDSNSPLHF
v_call: TRBV7-2
clone_size: .
d_call: TRBD1
j_call: TRBJ1-6

cdr3_nt: TGTGCCAGCAGCCAAGGGACAGGGGGTGGGCGAGACGAGCAGTACTTC
cdr3_aa: CASSQGTGGGRDEQYF
v_call: TRBV14
clone_size: once
d_call: TRBD1
j_call: TRBJ2-7

cdr3_nt: TGTGCCACCAGCAGACAAACGAGCACCGGAAACACCATATATTTT
cdr3_aa: CATSRQTSTGNTIYF
v_call: TRBV15
clone_size: .
d_call: .
j_call: TRBJ1-3

cdr3_nt: TGTGCCAGCAGCCCTGGGACAGTCAACAATGAGCAGTTCTTC
cdr3_aa: CASSPGTVNNEQFF
v_call: TRBV7-2
clone_size: .
d_call: TRBD1
j_call: TRBJ2-1

cdr3_nt: TGTGCCAGCAGCTACGGGACTAGCGGGTCCAATGAGCAGTTCTTC
cdr3_aa: CASSYGTSGSNEQFF
v_call: TRBV27
clone_size: .
d_call: TRBD2
j_call: TRBJ2-1

cdr3_nt: TGTGCCAGCGGTGCAGGGAACAATGAGCAGTTCTTC
cdr3_aa: CASGAGNNEQFF
v_call: TRBV7-3
clone_size: once
d_call: .
j_call: TRBJ2-1

cdr3_nt: TGCGCCAGCAGCCAATACTTCCCTGCAGGGGGACAGCCCCAGCATTTT
cdr3_aa: CASSQYFPAGGQPQHF
v_call: TRBV4-1
clone_size: once
d_call: TRBD1
j_call: TRBJ1-5

cdr3_nt: TGTGCCAGCAGTTTGCCCACGACCGGGACAGGGTTTTATAGCAATCAGCCCCAGCATTTT
cdr3_aa: CASSLPTTGTGFYSNQPQHF
v_call: TRBV28
clone_size: .
d_call: TRBD1
j_call: TRBJ1-5

cdr3_nt: TGTGCCAGCAGCGTAGGTTTGTTAGGGACGGGAGACACTGAAGCTTTCTTT
cdr3_aa: CASSVGLLGTGDTEAFF
v_call: TRBV9
clone_size: .
d_call: .
j_call: TRBJ1-1

cdr3_nt: TGTGCCAGTAGTATGGGGACAGGGGATAATTCACCCCTCCACTTT
cdr3_aa: CASSMGTGDNSPLHF
v_call: TRBV19
clone_size: once
d_call: TRBD1
j_call: TRBJ1-6

cdr3_nt: TGTGCCAGCTCACGATCCCCGGGGGGAACTAATGAAAAACTGTTTTTT
cdr3_aa: CASSRSPGGTNEKLFF
v_call: TRBV18
clone_size: .
d_call: .
j_call: TRBJ1-4

cdr3_nt: TGTGCCACCAGTGATTCCGGGGGAAGGATGACCCAGTACTTC
cdr3_aa: CATSDSGGRMTQYF
v_call: TRBV24-1
clone_size: .
d_call: .
j_call: TRBJ2-5

cdr3_nt: TGTGCCTGGAGTGTCACAGGCTATTATCAGCCCCAGCATTTT
cdr3_aa: CAWSVTGYYQPQHF
v_call: TRBV30
clone_size: .
d_call: .
j_call: TRBJ1-5

cdr3_nt: TGTGCCACCAGTGAAGACAGGATGAACACTGAAGCTTTCTTT
cdr3_aa: CATSEDRMNTEAFF
v_call: TRBV24-1
clone_size: few
d_call: .
j_call: TRBJ1-1

cdr3_nt: TGTGCCAGCAGTCAGGAGCGGCGCACGGAAGAGCAGTACTTC
cdr3_aa: CASSQERRTEEQYF
v_call: TRBV5-6
clone_size: .
d_call: .
j_call: TRBJ2-7

cdr3_nt: TGTGCCAGCAGCCTCTCGGGGAACTATGGCTACACCTTC
cdr3_aa: CASSLSGNYGYTF
v_call: TRBV9
clone_size: .
d_call: .
j_call: TRBJ1-2

cdr3_nt: TGTGCCAGCAGCGAAAGACTAGCCACAGATACGCAGTATTTT
cdr3_aa: CASSERLATDTQYF
v_call: TRBV7-9
clone_size: .
d_call: TRBD2
j_call: TRBJ2-3

cdr3_nt: TGCAGCGCCCCGGGGACAGGGGGCGGCTACACCTTC
cdr3_aa: CSAPGTGGGYTF
v_call: TRBV29-1
clone_size: once
d_call: TRBD1
j_call: TRBJ1-2

cdr3_nt: TGTGCCTGGAGTACACAGGGAACATATAGCAATCAGCCCCAGCATTTT
cdr3_aa: CAWSTQGTYSNQPQHF
v_call: TRBV30
clone_size: once
d_call: .
j_call: TRBJ1-5

cdr3_nt: TGTGCCAGCAGTTACGAGTGGGGGGTAACCTACGAGCAGTACTTC
cdr3_aa: CASSYEWGVTYEQYF
v_call: TRBV6-5
clone_size: once
d_call: .
j_call: TRBJ2-7

cdr3_nt: TGTGCCAGCAGCGTAGGAGGGGGGGCTCGGGAGACCCAGTACTTC
cdr3_aa: CASSVGGGARETQYF
v_call: TRBV9
clone_size: .
d_call: .
j_call: TRBJ2-5

cdr3_nt: TGTGCCAGCAGAAACAAAATTCGTCCTGGGGCCAACGTCCTGACTTTC
cdr3_aa: CASRNKIRPGANVLTF
v_call: TRBV28
clone_size: once
d_call: .
j_call: TRBJ2-6

cdr3_nt: TGTGCCAGCAGCTTGGGTAGGCAGCGGGGCGGATACAATGAGCAGTTCTTC
cdr3_aa: CASSLGRQRGGYNEQFF
v_call: TRBV5-4
clone_size: .
d_call: TRBD2
j_call: TRBJ2-1

cdr3_nt: TGTGCCAGCTCCGAATTGGCGGGGGAGACCGGGGAGCTGTTTTTT
cdr3_aa: CASSELAGETGELFF
v_call: TRBV7-2
clone_size: .
d_call: TRBD2
j_call: TRBJ2-2

cdr3_nt: TGTGCCAGCTCACCAGGGCTCTACAATGAGCAGTTCTTC
cdr3_aa: CASSPGLYNEQFF
v_call: TRBV18
clone_size: .
d_call: .
j_call: TRBJ2-1

cdr3_nt: TGTGCCAGCCAAGACGCAGGGCGCGGAGGCTACACCTTC
cdr3_aa: CASQDAGRGGYTF
v_call: TRBV18
clone_size: .
d_call: .
j_call: TRBJ1-2

cdr3_nt: TGCGCCAGCAGCTTGGTCGGGTTCCAAGAGACCCAGTACTTC
cdr3_aa: CASSLVGFQETQYF
v_call: TRBV5-1
clone_size: .
d_call: .
j_call: TRBJ2-5

cdr3_nt: TGCAGTGCCCGTCGAGTCAAACTGTTTTTT
cdr3_aa: CSARRVKLFF
v_call: TRBV20-1
clone_size: .
d_call: .
j_call: TRBJ1-4